Here is one T cell receptor (beta chain) with its context. This sample was included in a study of blood T cells in healthy people across ages. Alongside a J-beta primer mix, a sample-barcoded 5' primer served in a second PCR lasting about 7 to 12 cycles. TCRdb itself ran the 5' RACE reads through MiXCR, one entry per CDR3 protein. The sample has about 1 million distinct CDR3 sequences; around 43% are singletons. CDR3 length equals 17 residues. Germline-derived CDR1 and CDR2 are MNHNY and SVGAGI (reference sequence). J lost 2 bases, V lost 5 bases, and 10 bases had no gene match. Sample: blood. The TCR comes from a woman aged 60-75 years in good health. The rearrangement uses TRBV6-6 and TRBJ1-5, with 9 bases lining up with TRBD1. CDR3 in amino acids: CASSPGAGQGGNQPQHF. The CDR3 bases are TGTGCCAGCAGTCCTGGAGCGGGACAGGGAGGCAATCAGCCCCAGCATTTT.